This is a list of T cell receptor beta chains from one sample in a study of CD8+ T cells in alopecia areata. Sequencing used immunoSEQ multiplex PCR; TCRdb keeps in-frame clones, though not all of them. The sample carries 60,000 to 65,000 clones, 44% recorded once. The sample taken for sequencing was NKG2D-low CD8+ T cells sorted from blood. These receptors originate from a human donor with alopecia areata. The conserved cysteine and the conserved F or W are not part of the CDR3 here. The order of the fields is V gene, CDR3 protein.

TRBV7-2 | ASSMTSGSSYEQY
TRBV5-6 | ASSPGTGGLYSNQPQH
TRBV7-8 | ASSLTGQGAYEQY
TRBV2 | ASSEGLSNTQY
TRBV15 | ATAWGQNQPQH
TRBV2 | ASSEWQGTEAF
TRBV21-1 | ASSKSGRAPETQY
TRBV29-1 | SVGGTGPYNEQF
TRBV7-9 | ASSLAGLARDEQF
TRBV4-3 | ASSQMTGPDNEQF
TRBV27 | ASGLPGGAEYEQY
TRBV19 | ASSIEEGPQETQY
TRBV5-1 | ASSLVFDRGPVETQY
TRBV23-1 | ASSQSRREIGNTIY
TRBV7-3 | ASSLTCRKELIR
TRBV7-8 | ASSAAGTAYEQY
TRBV30 | AWSGQGATEAF
TRBV27 | ASSLSTGGRYT
TRBV14 | ASSPRSGGAYGYT
TRBV13 | ASSFGTSSYEQY
TRBV13 | ASSSDKPNEQF
TRBV27 | ASAKTGYGTDTQY
TRBV30 | AWSEPIVSEQF
TRBV2 | ASPLVGSYNEQF
TRBV23-1 | ASSLASTIQGAKSTGELF
TRBV29-1 | SVPGTEEYEQY
TRBV7-9 | ASSFDRSTDTQY
TRBV25-1 | ASSDASVGDTDTQY
TRBV28 | ASSGFRTEAF
TRBV5-1 | ASSTYGQDTQY
TRBV7-9 | ASSSSSGLYEQY
TRBV27 | ASIGAVGRKAF
TRBV6-4 | ASSDEGSSYNEQF
TRBV29-1 | SVRRGDTEAF
TRBV9 | ASSAPPSYNEQF
TRBV5-1 | ASSLYGAWGEDTQY
TRBV27 | ASSLKLRLAGEGSYNEQF